A single sample gave rise to the 24 T cell receptor beta chains below, sequenced in a study of T cell repertoires in cytomegalovirus infection. TCRdb redid the calling of the reads with MiXCR, one entry per CDR3 protein. The table lists hundreds of thousands of distinct CDR3 sequences, around 18% of them singletons. The sample comprised PBMCs. The receptor source for this set is a human donor in good health (CMV status not recorded). Some clones in this sample may be carry-over from other donors' samples.

The chain has TRBV7-6 and TRBJ2-2; TRBD2 is a possible D gene (6 bases). Between the trimmed V and J ends, which lost 5 bases and 6 bases, there was a span of 10 bases. The germline gives CDR1 SGHVS, CDR2 FNYEAQ. This CDR3 region has 13 residues. CDR3 nucleotides: TGTGCCAGCAGCCCCTGGGGGGCCGGGGAGCTGTTTTTT. Translation: CASSPWGAGELFF.

The genes are TRBV11-2 and TRBJ2-3; no clear D gene. The CDR3 runs 16 residues. The germline V gene encodes CDR1 SGHAT and CDR2 FQNNGV. Trimming removed 4 bases from V and 0 bases from J, with 14 bases in between. The CDR3 protein is CASSSQFRSSTDTQYF. Written as DNA, the CDR3 is TGTGCCAGCAGCTCCCAGTTTAGGTCTAGCACAGATACGCAGTATTTT. Full variable domain (rest looked up from reference TRBV11-2 and TRBJ2-3): EAGVAQSPRYKIIEKRQSVAFWCNPISGHATLYWYQQILGQGPKLLIQFQNNGVVDDSQLPKDRFSAERLKGVDSTLKIQPAKLEDSAVYLCASSSQFRSSTDTQYFGPGTRLTVL.

This clonotype was recorded at least ten times. The V call is TRBV12-3 or TRBV12-4, the J call TRBJ2-1; 11 bases are shared with TRBD2. V lost 6 bases to trimming and J lost 5 bases; unmatched junction nucleotides: 6. The CDR3 spans 15 residues. The CDR3 protein is CASSPRLAGHNEQFF. The CDR3 bases are TGTGCCAGCAGCCCCCGACTAGCGGGACACAATGAGCAGTTCTTC.

This clonotype was seen ten or more times. The gene calls are TRBV7-2 and TRBJ2-3, with 7 bases lining up with TRBD2. This CDR3 contains 15 residues. Germline assignment: CDR1 SGHTA and CDR2 FQGNSA. With V trimmed by 5 bases and J by 1 base, 6 bases remained unmatched. The CDR3: CASSQAGTRTDTQYF. The DNA of the CDR3 is TGTGCCAGCAGCCAAGCGGGGACTCGCACAGATACGCAGTATTTT.

The chain carries TRBV19 and TRBJ2-7, with D perhaps TRBD1 (6 bases). The V gene's germline CDR1 is LNHDA and CDR2 SQIVND (reference sequence). The CDR3 is 13 amino acids. Trimming removed 5 bases at V and 13 bases at J, with 21 bases between. CDR3: CASSPRHRQAAYF. The CDR3 bases are TGTGCCAGTAGTCCCCGTCACCGACAGGCCGCATACTTC.

The V and J genes are TRBV18 and TRBJ2-1; 14 nucleotides align to TRBD2. After removal of 4 bases from V and 1 base from J, the junction contained 6 bases not matched to a gene. Germline V CDR1 and CDR2: KGHSH, LQKENI. There are 18 residues in the CDR3. CDR3: CASSRGLAGELSYNEQFF. The CDR3 DNA is TGTGCCAGCTCACGGGGACTAGCGGGAGAGTTATCCTACAATGAGCAGTTCTTC.

This clonotype was seen at least ten times. The chain carries TRBV7-8 and TRBJ2-6, with 9 bases aligning to TRBD1. CDR3 length: 17 residues. Per the germline V gene, CDR1 is SGHVS and CDR2 is FQNEAQ. The CDR3 sequence is CASVPDRGFSGANVLTF. The DNA for the CDR3 is TGTGCGAGCGTTCCGGACAGGGGTTTCTCTGGGGCCAACGTCCTGACTTTC.

This clonotype has ten or more counts. The CDR3 is CASSYRDSYYEQYF. DNA for the CDR3: TGTGCCAGCAGTTACCGGGACAGTTACTACGAGCAGTACTTC. V gene TRBV12-3 or TRBV12-4 combines with J gene TRBJ2-7; 7 bases agree with TRBD1. Unmatched junction bases numbered 6, after V lost 4 bases and J lost 3 bases. The CDR3 loop spans 14 amino acids.

This chain connects TRBV20-1 to TRBJ1-1; TRBD1 matches 8 bases. This CDR3 region has 13 residues. V was pared by 7 bases and J by 9 bases, with 13 bases of the junction left unmatched. Looked up from germline, CDR1 is DFQATT and CDR2 is SNEGSKA (reference sequence). The CDR3 DNA reads as TGCAGTGTAACAGGGGGATTTCCATTGAAAGCTTTCTTT. It is translated as CSVTGGFPLKAFF.

This clonotype occurred a few times. At one of its ends the junction is not consistent with the germline gene, which may arise from a read error. The chain has TRBV11-2 and TRBJ2-7, with 8 positions matching TRBD1. Per germline, CDR1 SGHAT and CDR2 FQNNGV. The CDR3 totals 13 residues. CDR3 DNA: TGTGCCAGCAGCATAGACAGGGGCTGGGAGCAGTACTTC. The encoded protein is CASSIDRGWEQYF.

Comment on this clonotype: A much larger clone lies one base from this, so it may be a read error. CDR3 bases: TGTGCCAGCAGTTTCTCAGGGATTCTGGATTCACCCCTCCACTTT. This gives the protein CASSFSGILDSPLHF. The rearrangement uses TRBV6-1 and TRBJ1-6, with D possibly matching TRBD1 (5 bases). V dropped 5 bases and J dropped 8 bases, with 16 bases sitting between them. The CDR3 length is 15 residues. Germline CDR1 is MNHNS and CDR2 is SASEGT.

V and J are TRBV2 and TRBJ2-3; D may be TRBD2 (6 bases). The CDR3 loop spans 16 amino acids. CDR1 and CDR2 from the germline V gene are SNHLY and FYNNEI. Trimming pared 4 bases from V and 6 bases from J, leaving 20 bases between. The CDR3 sequence is CASSGQPGRHTDTQYF. CDR3 DNA sequence: TGTGCCAGCAGTGGCCAGCCGGGGAGGCACACGGATACGCAGTATTTT.

This clonotype turned up a few times. The chain couples TRBV20-1 to TRBJ1-2; TRBD1 matches 9 bases. CDR3 length equals 13 residues. V was clipped by 2 bases and J by 4 bases; unmatched bases: 2. CDR1 DFQATT and CDR2 SNEGSKA come from the germline V gene (reference sequence). CDR3 loop: CSARRDRAYGYTF. In DNA, the CDR3 is TGCAGTGCTAGACGGGACAGGGCCTATGGCTACACCTTC.

There are a few counts of this clonotype. The rearrangement uses TRBV10-2 and TRBJ1-1; 10 positions agree with TRBD1. The CDR3 has 14 residues. V dropped 5 bases and J dropped 7; count of bases not matched to a gene: 7. In germline, CDR1 is WSHSY, CDR2 SAAADI. CDR3 nucleotide sequence: TGCGCCAGCAGTTATGGGACAGGGGAACGTGAAGCTTTCTTT. Its protein is CASSYGTGEREAFF.

This clonotype was recorded many times. The chain couples TRBV7-8 to TRBJ2-7, with 8 bases aligning to TRBD2. The junction had 7 bases not matched to a gene; V was cut back by 1 base and J by 2 bases. This CDR3 is built from 16 residues. Germline CDR1 and CDR2: SGHVS and FQNEAQ. CDR3 in amino acids: CASSLVGREPPYEQYF. CDR3 sequence (DNA): TGTGCCAGCAGCTTAGTCGGGAGGGAGCCTCCCTACGAGCAGTACTTC. The complete variable domain, with remaining parts taken from reference TRBV7-8 and TRBJ2-7, reads GAGVSQSPRYKVAKRGQDVALRCDPISGHVSLFWYQQALGQGPEFLTYFQNEAQLDKSGLPSDRFFAERPEGSVSTLKIQRTQQEDSAVYLCASSLVGREPPYEQYFGPGTRLTVT.

This clonotype was seen only a few times. V and J are TRBV6-6 and TRBJ1-6; TRBD1 aligns across 7 bases. Germline V gives CDR1 MNHNY, CDR2 SVGAGI (reference sequence). After removal of 4 bases from V and 7 bases from J, the junction contained 10 bases not matched to a gene. The CDR3 loop spans 16 amino acids. CDR3 DNA: TGTGCCAGCAGTTTTACAGGGGCCCCAGGAAATTCACCCCTCCACTTT. It is translated as CASSFTGAPGNSPLHF.

In this sample, this clonotype turned up a few times. This rearrangement joins TRBV7-2 to TRBJ1-1; D unresolved. The CDR3 totals 13 residues. Trimming shortened V by 4 bases and J by 1 base, and 7 bases separated the two germline ends. The germline gives CDR1 SGHTA, CDR2 FQGNSA. The CDR3 loop reads CASSSPWNTEAFF. Written as DNA, the CDR3 is TGTGCCAGCAGCTCTCCCTGGAACACTGAAGCTTTCTTT.

V usage is TRBV19 and J usage is TRBJ2-1, with unresolved D. The germline V and J ends were trimmed by 5 bases and 6 bases, with 17 bases remaining between them. Germline-derived CDR1 and CDR2 are LNHDA and SQIVND (reference sequence). The CDR3 contains 15 residues. The CDR3 here is CASSDRSSTANEQFF. For the CDR3, the DNA is TGTGCCAGTAGTGATAGGAGTAGTACCGCCAATGAGCAGTTCTTC.

This clonotype was recorded at least ten times. The rearrangement links TRBV11-2 to TRBJ2-5; D may be TRBD2 (5 bases). This CDR3 is built from 15 residues. V dropped 5 bases and J dropped 3 bases, with 16 bases sitting between them. Germline assignment: CDR1 SGHAT and CDR2 FQNNGV. CDR3 bases: TGTGCCAGCAGCCCCAAAGGGATAGCGAAAGAGACCCAGTACTTC. Its translation is CASSPKGIAKETQYF.

This clonotype was counted a single time. This sequence joins TRBV6-5 and TRBJ1-1; D is ambiguous. Trimming cost V 6 bases and J 8 bases, with 13 bases left between them. Germline assignment: CDR1 MNHEY and CDR2 SVGAGI. The CDR3 spans 12 residues. CDR3 sequence reads: CASSRATGEAFF. The CDR3 bases are TGTGCCAGCAGCCGGGCGACGGGCGAAGCTTTCTTT.

The V and J genes are TRBV7-8 and TRBJ1-4; no reliable D call. The CDR3 consists of 12 residues. CDR1 and CDR2 from the germline V gene are SGHVS and FQNEAQ. V lost 5 bases, J lost 13 bases, and 14 bases lay in between. This CDR3 reads CASSPRAAPLFF. Here the CDR3 DNA reads TGTGCCAGCAGCCCACGGGCAGCGCCACTGTTTTTT.

This clonotype was seen ten or more times. Here the CDR3 DNA reads TGTGCCAGCAGCTTATTAGCGGGACGGCATGAGCAGTTCTTC. Its translation is CASSLLAGRHEQFF. This rearrangement joins TRBV11-2 to TRBJ2-1, with 8 bases lining up with TRBD2. Germline-derived CDR1 and CDR2 are SGHAT and FQNNGV. V shed 2 bases and J 8 bases; nucleotides not matched to a gene: 5. There are 14 residues in the CDR3.

In its sample, this clonotype was seen once. The chain joins TRBV19 to TRBJ2-5; 10 bases are shared with TRBD2. Germline V gene sequence: CDR1 LNHDA, CDR2 SQIVND (reference sequence). The length of the CDR3 is 14 residues. J was trimmed by 5 bases and V by 8 bases; bases with no gene match: 8. The CDR3 protein is CASSSGRRAETQYF. CDR3 nucleotides: TGTGCCAGTTCTAGCGGGAGACGGGCGGAGACCCAGTACTTC.

At least ten counts were recorded for this clonotype. The chain links TRBV7-2 to TRBJ2-3; 9 positions match TRBD2. Per germline, CDR1 SGHTA and CDR2 FQGNSA. J gave up 0 bases and V 3 bases, and 1 base lay outside the gene matches. This CDR3 has 15 residues. CDR3 residues: CASSLTSGSTDTQYF. The DNA for the CDR3 is TGTGCCAGCAGCTTGACTAGCGGAAGCACAGATACGCAGTATTTT. Full variable domain (outside the CDR3, taken from reference TRBV7-2 and TRBJ2-3): GAGVSQSPSNKVTEKGKDVELRCDPISGHTALYWYRQSLGQGLEFLIYFQGNSAPDKSGLPSDRFSAERTGGSVSTLTIQRTQQEDSAVYLCASSLTSGSTDTQYFGPGTRLTVL.